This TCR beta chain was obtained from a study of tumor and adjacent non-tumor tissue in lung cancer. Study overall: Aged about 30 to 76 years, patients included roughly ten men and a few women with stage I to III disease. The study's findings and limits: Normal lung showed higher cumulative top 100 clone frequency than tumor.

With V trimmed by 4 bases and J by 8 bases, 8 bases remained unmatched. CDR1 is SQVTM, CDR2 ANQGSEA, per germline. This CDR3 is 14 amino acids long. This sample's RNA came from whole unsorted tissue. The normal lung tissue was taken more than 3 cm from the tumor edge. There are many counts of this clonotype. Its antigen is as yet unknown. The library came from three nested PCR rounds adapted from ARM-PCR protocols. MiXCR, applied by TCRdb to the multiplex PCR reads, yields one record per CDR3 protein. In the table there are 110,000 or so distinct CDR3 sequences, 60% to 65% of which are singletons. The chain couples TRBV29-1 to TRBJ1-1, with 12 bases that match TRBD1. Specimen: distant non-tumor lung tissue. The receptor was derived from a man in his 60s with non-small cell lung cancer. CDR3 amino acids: CSVGGTGGDQEAFF. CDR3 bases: TGCAGCGTTGGAGGGACAGGGGGCGACCAGGAAGCTTTCTTT.